A single sample is the source of the 7 T cell receptor beta chains below, sequenced in a study of ipilimumab plus nivolumab after autologous stem cell transplantation. Sequencing used immunoSEQ multiplex PCR; TCRdb keeps in-frame clones, though not all of them. This sample has 8,000 to 11,000 clones; approximately 80% occur once, and the top ten carry around 8.4%. The sample in question was PBMCs, obtained in a trial of ipilimumab plus nivolumab as post-transplant consolidation. The receptors were sampled from a male donor with diffuse large B-cell lymphoma.

This clone is a singleton in its sample. This sequence joins TRBV5-1 and TRBJ2-3; 9 nucleotides match TRBD1. The ends lost 4 bases at V and 0 bases at J; junction bases unmatched: 9. This CDR3 contains 17 residues. The V gene's germline CDR1 is SGHRS and CDR2 YFSETQ. CDR3 residues: CASSKGTGTISTDTQYF. The DNA of the CDR3 is TGCGCCAGCAGCAAAGGGACAGGGACAATCAGCACAGATACGCAGTATTTT.

The gene calls are TRBV5-1 and TRBJ2-1, with TRBD1 matching over 9 bases. V trimming: 2 bases; J trimming: 6 bases; junction bases outside the gene matches: 6. The CDR3 sequence is 15 residues long. Germline loops: CDR1 SGHRS, CDR2 YFSETQ. CDR3 sequence reads: CASSLEGQGGNEQFF. CDR3 sequence (DNA): TGCGCCAGCAGCTTAGAGGGACAGGGTGGCAATGAGCAGTTCTTC.

The V gene is TRBV4-1, the J gene TRBJ2-5, with D unresolved. CDR3 length: 13 residues. V was pared by 1 base and J by 2 bases, with 5 bases between. From germline, CDR1 is MGHRA and CDR2 YSYEKL. The CDR3 reads CASSQGMQETQYF. In DNA, the CDR3 is TGCGCCAGCAGCCAAGGGATGCAAGAGACCCAGTACTTC.

J is TRBJ2-7 and V is TRBV11-2, with D perhaps matching TRBD2 (6 bases). The CDR3 totals 13 residues. The germline CDR1 and CDR2 sequences are SGHAT and FQNNGV. Trimming took off 3 bases at V and 6 bases at J, with 12 bases between the two ends. The DNA of the CDR3 is TGTGCCAGCAGCTTTGGAGGGGCGGGCGAGCAGTACTTC. This encodes CASSFGGAGEQYF.

The chain has TRBV6-5 and TRBJ1-1; D remains unclear. V was shortened by 2 bases and J by 4 bases, with 5 bases between the two germline ends. CDR3 length: 12 residues. Germline V gives CDR1 MNHEY, CDR2 SVGAGI. The CDR3 region is CASSYEGTEAFF. CDR3 nucleotide sequence: TGTGCCAGCAGTTACGAGGGCACTGAAGCTTTCTTT.

The chain employs TRBV4-1 and TRBJ2-3; no clear D. V lost 4 bases and J lost 4, with 6 bases in between. This CDR3 has 12 residues. The germline V gene has CDR1 MGHRA and CDR2 YSYEKL. The CDR3 protein is CASSLRPDTQYF. The CDR3 DNA sequence: TGCGCCAGCAGCCTCAGGCCAGATACGCAGTATTTT.

The rearrangement joins TRBV28 to TRBJ1-5; 7 bases are shared with TRBD1. The junction had 6 bases not matched to a gene; V was cut back by 3 bases and J by 4 bases. The germline V gene encodes CDR1 MDHEN and CDR2 SYDVKM. The CDR3 consists of 15 residues. The CDR3 region is CASSFRDSPNQPQHF. CDR3 coding DNA: TGTGCCAGCAGTTTCCGGGACAGCCCTAATCAGCCCCAGCATTTT. The full variable domain, with the rest looked up from reference TRBV28 and TRBJ1-5, is DVKVTQSSRYLVKRTGEKVFLECVQDMDHENMFWYRQDPGLGLRLIYFSYDVKMKEKGDIPEGYSVSREKKERFSLILESASTNQTSMYLCASSFRDSPNQPQHFGDGTRLSIL.